This entry lists 26 T cell receptor beta chains sequenced from one sample in a study of blood T cell repertoires in COVID-19. Assay used: immunoSEQ multiplex PCR; TCRdb lists only in-frame clones, some missing. The sample lists approximately 220,000 clones; 80% to 90% were seen once. The sample taken for sequencing was PBMCs or T cells enriched from blood (not recorded which). The receptors derive from a woman aged 50 to 65 who had been exposed to COVID-19.

The CDR3 region is CASSPGGQDRKLFF. CDR3 coding DNA: TGTGCCAGCTCACCAGGGGGACAAGATAGAAAACTGTTTTTT. The chain combines TRBV18 with TRBJ1-4; perhaps TRBD1 as D (6 bases). Germline assignment: CDR1 KGHSH and CDR2 LQKENI. Trimming left V 2 bases short and J 10 bases short, with 14 bases between. The CDR3 extends over 14 amino acids.

This chain uses TRBV11-2 with TRBJ1-1; no clear D. This CDR3 is built from 13 residues. Trimming left V 0 bases short and J 7 bases short, with 9 bases between. The germline gives CDR1 SGHAT, CDR2 FQNNGV. In DNA form, the CDR3 reads TGTGCCAGCAGCTTAGATACCCGGGGTGAAGCTTTCTTT. As protein: CASSLDTRGEAFF.

This sequence joins TRBV28 and TRBJ1-1, with TRBD1 as a possible D gene (6 bases). The germline gives CDR1 MDHEN, CDR2 SYDVKM. V was pared by 5 bases and J by 4 bases, with 17 bases between. This CDR3 contains 15 residues. CDR3 nucleotides: TGTGCCAGCAGTCCCCCCGGGGGGCGGGGCACTGAAGCTTTCTTT. Translated: CASSPPGGRGTEAFF.

This chain joins TRBV29-1 and TRBJ1-1; TRBD1 matches at 9 bases. The ends lost 8 bases at V and 4 bases at J; junction bases unmatched: 5. The CDR3 totals 12 residues. Looked up from germline, CDR1 is SQVTM and CDR2 is ANQGSEA. The CDR3: CSYRGQRTEAFF. In DNA form, the CDR3 reads TGCAGCTACAGGGGGCAGCGCACTGAAGCTTTCTTT.

The chain joins TRBV4-3 to TRBJ1-2; D ambiguous. The germline V gene has CDR1 LGHNA and CDR2 YSLEER. The V end was cut by 4 bases, the J end by 4 bases, with 16 bases between. The CDR3 sequence is 15 residues long. CDR3 region: CASSPTVLGGYGYTF. The CDR3, as DNA: TGCGCCAGCAGCCCCACAGTGCTGGGTGGCTATGGCTACACCTTC.

This rearrangement joins TRBV23-1 to TRBJ1-1; D perhaps matches TRBD1 (5 bases). TRBV23-1 is given ORF status, its function remaining uncertain. This CDR3 has 15 amino acids. The V and J ends lost 0 bases and 0 bases respectively, with 8 bases between them. As DNA, the CDR3 is TGCGCCAGCAGTCAATCGACAGCAATGAACACTGAAGCTTTCTTT. It yields the protein CASSQSTAMNTEAFF.

This clone was seen only once. The chain links TRBV18 to TRBJ2-7, with 7 bases identical to TRBD1. Germline-derived CDR1 and CDR2 are KGHSH and LQKENI. The CDR3 length is 12 residues. The ends lost 8 bases at V and 1 base at J; junction bases unmatched: 2. CDR3 protein: CASGTESYEQYF. In DNA form, the CDR3 reads TGTGCCAGCGGGACAGAATCCTACGAGCAGTACTTC.

The CDR3 sequence is CASSYDRGETEAFF. CDR3 sequence (DNA): TGTGCCAGCAGTTACGACAGGGGTGAGACTGAAGCTTTCTTT. This chain joins TRBV6-5 and TRBJ1-1, with TRBD1 matching over 8 bases. The CDR3 has 14 amino acids. The germline V gene encodes CDR1 MNHEY and CDR2 SVGAGI. The junction had 4 bases not matched to a gene; V was cut back by 2 bases and J by 5 bases.

This clone was counted once. The rearrangement links TRBV20-1 to TRBJ1-2, with TRBD1 matching 7 bases. The germline V gene encodes CDR1 DFQATT and CDR2 SNEGSKA (reference sequence). J gave up 11 bases and V 5 bases, and 2 bases lay outside the gene matches. The CDR3 is made up of 9 amino acids. The DNA of the CDR3 is TGCAGTGCTCAGGGGGATTACACCTTC. Translating it yields CSAQGDYTF.

The V gene is TRBV14, the J gene TRBJ1-6, with D unclear. Germline CDR1 reads SGHDN; CDR2 reads FVKESK. The CDR3 runs to 12 residues. V lost 1 base, J lost 13 bases, and 8 bases lay in between. CDR3 protein: CASSQGAGPLHF. The CDR3 nucleotides read TGTGCCAGCAGCCAAGGGGCAGGCCCCCTCCACTTT. The complete variable domain, with remaining parts taken from reference TRBV14 and TRBJ1-6, reads EAGVTQFPSHSVIEKGQTVTLRCDPISGHDNLYWYRRVMGKEIKFLLHFVKESKQDESGMPNNRFLAERTGGTYSTLKVQPAELEDSGVYFCASSQGAGPLHFGNGTRLTVT.

The DNA for the CDR3 is TGTGCCAGCAGCCCAAACTACGTGGTTAGCGAAAAACTGTTTTTT. Its protein is CASSPNYVVSEKLFF. The chain recombines TRBV28 with TRBJ1-4; D is unclear. Trimming pared 6 bases from V and 8 bases from J, leaving 19 bases between. In germline, CDR1 is MDHEN, CDR2 SYDVKM. This CDR3 has 15 amino acids.

V usage is TRBV2 and J usage is TRBJ2-5; 8 nucleotides line up with TRBD1. Per the germline V gene, CDR1 is SNHLY and CDR2 is FYNNEI. V lost 7 bases to trimming and J lost 6 bases; unmatched junction nucleotides: 16. The CDR3 runs 16 residues. CDR3 in DNA: TGTGCCAGCAACCGAATTGACAGGGGTGGGGGTCAGACCCAGTACTTC. Amino acid sequence: CASNRIDRGGGQTQYF.

The chain uses TRBV2 and TRBJ2-4; 8 nucleotides align to TRBD1. CDR1 and CDR2 (germline): SNHLY, FYNNEI. This CDR3 has 15 amino acids. The V segment lost 6 bases and the J segment 0 bases; nucleotides outside the gene matches: 4. CDR3 in amino acids: CASSPGGLAKNIQYF. The DNA for the CDR3 is TGTGCCAGCAGCCCAGGGGGCCTAGCCAAAAACATTCAGTACTTC.

This sequence joins TRBV6-5 and TRBJ2-2; 9 positions agree with TRBD1. The CDR3 is 15 residues long. Looked up from germline, CDR1 is MNHEY and CDR2 is SVGAGI. With V trimmed by 6 bases and J by 5 bases, 7 bases remained unmatched. CDR3 protein: CASSPGTGQTGELFF. The CDR3 coding sequence is TGTGCCAGCAGCCCCGGGACAGGGCAGACCGGGGAGCTGTTTTTT.

The chain recombines TRBV20-1 with TRBJ2-3; 9 bases align to TRBD2. This CDR3 is built from 11 residues. The germline gives CDR1 DFQATT, CDR2 SNEGSKA (reference sequence). The chain's CDR3 is CKGLASDTQYF. In DNA, the CDR3 is TGCAAGGGACTAGCCTCTGATACGCAGTATTTT.

The chain couples TRBV28 to TRBJ2-5; 9 nucleotides align to TRBD2. Germline assignment: CDR1 MDHEN and CDR2 SYDVKM. V lost 5 bases, J lost 5 bases, and 18 bases stayed unmatched. This CDR3 comprises 18 residues. Here the CDR3 DNA reads TGTGCCAGCAGTCCCCTTCCCTTAATAGCGGGGGTTGAGGAGACCCAGTACTTC. Its translation is CASSPLPLIAGVEETQYF.

The chain combines TRBV7-2 with TRBJ2-5, with D uncertain. The germline V gene encodes CDR1 SGHTA and CDR2 FQGNSA. The CDR3 has 12 residues. Trimming shortened V by 2 bases and J by 5 bases, and 6 bases separated the two germline ends. The CDR3 DNA is TGTGCCAGCAGCTTAAGTGGCGAGACCCAGTACTTC. Translating it yields CASSLSGETQYF.

The rearrangement joins TRBV9 to TRBJ2-2; the D gene is possibly TRBD2 (5 bases). The V gene's germline CDR1 is SGDLS and CDR2 YYNGEE. CDR3 size: 15 residues. V was trimmed by 0 bases and J by 6 bases, leaving 12 bases between them. The CDR3 bases are TGTGCCAGCAGCGTAGTGGCAGCCGGGGCCGGGGAGCTGTTTTTT. This gives the protein CASSVVAAGAGELFF.

The rearrangement uses TRBV15 and TRBJ1-2; TRBD1 agrees at 9 bases. The CDR3 loop spans 18 amino acids. Trimming cost V 3 bases and J 3 bases; bases outside gene matches: 14. Germline V gene lookup returns CDR1 LNHNV and CDR2 YYDKDF (reference sequence). The CDR3 DNA sequence: TGTGCCACCAGCAGCGGGAGGACAGGGGCTGCCTATGACTATGGCTACACCTTC. It encodes CATSSGRTGAAYDYGYTF. The variable domain in full, completed from reference TRBV15 and TRBJ1-2, reads DAMVIQNPRYQVTQFGKPVTLSCSQTLNHNVMYWYQQKSSQAPKLLFHYYDKDFNNEADTPDNFQSRRPNTSFCFLDIRSPGLGDTAMYLCATSSGRTGAAYDYGYTFGSGTRLTVV.

V is TRBV7-2 and J is TRBJ2-7; possibly TRBD1 for D (6 bases). The CDR3 sequence is 18 residues long. Trimming removed 3 bases from V and 3 bases from J, with 24 bases in between. Germline CDR1 SGHTA, CDR2 FQGNSA. CDR3 in DNA: TGTGCCAGCAGCTTTAAAATGGGGTCCGGGACATACTTCTACGAGCAGTACTTC. It translates to CASSFKMGSGTYFYEQYF.

The chain couples TRBV5-4 to TRBJ2-6; 7 bases map to TRBD1. This CDR3 is built from 17 residues. V shed 4 bases and J 4 bases; nucleotides not matched to a gene: 11. Germline CDR1 SGHNT, CDR2 YYREEE (reference sequence). CDR3 in DNA: TGTGCCAGCAGCCCCGTGGGAAGACAGGGAGGGGCCAACGTCCTGACTTTC. It is translated as CASSPVGRQGGANVLTF. The full variable domain, completed using reference TRBV5-4 and TRBJ2-6, is ETGVTQSPTHLIKTRGQQVTLRCSSQSGHNTVSWYQQALGQGPQFIFQYYREEENGRGNFPPRFSGLQFPNYSSELNVNALELDDSALYLCASSPVGRQGGANVLTFGAGSRLTVL.

The genes are TRBV4-3 and TRBJ1-1; a possible D gene is TRBD1 (5 bases). CDR3 length: 15 residues. Germline V gives CDR1 LGHNA, CDR2 YSLEER. V dropped 4 bases and J dropped 1 base, with 13 bases sitting between them. The CDR3 DNA reads as TGCGCCAGCAGCCGTGACAGTGGTCCGAACACTGAAGCTTTCTTT. The encoded protein is CASSRDSGPNTEAFF.

The chain couples TRBV30 to TRBJ1-1; D unclear. CDR3 length: 13 residues. V lost 8 bases and J 3 bases, leaving 16 bases between the germline ends. Germline CDR1 reads GTSNPN; CDR2 reads SVGIG (reference sequence). CDR3 in amino acids: CAARKEVYTEAFF. The CDR3 nucleotides read TGTGCCGCCCGCAAGGAGGTATACACTGAAGCTTTCTTT.

The chain uses TRBV21-1 and TRBJ1-1; the tabulated D call, TRBD1, remains unverified against the DNA. TRBV21-1 is a known pseudogene. CDR3 length: 17 amino acids. CDR3 residues: CASSAPVQGKGYTEAFF. CDR3 DNA: TGTGCCAGCAGCGCCCCCGTACAGGGGAAGGGTTACACTGAAGCTTTCTTT.

This clone came up a few times. The chain employs TRBV9 and TRBJ2-7; 7 nucleotides align to TRBD1. The CDR3 has 16 residues. In germline, CDR1 is SGDLS, CDR2 YYNGEE. J lost 4 bases, V lost 5 bases, and 15 bases had no gene match. The CDR3 nucleotides are TGTGCCAGCAGTTACGAATCGAGTAGGGGGCCTTACGAGCAGTACTTC. Its translation: CASSYESSRGPYEQYF. The full variable domain, in which reference TRBV9 and TRBJ2-7 provide the parts outside the CDR3, is DSGVTQTPKHLITATGQRVTLRCSPRSGDLSVYWYQQSLDQGLQFLIQYYNGEERAKGNILERFSAQQFPDLHSELNLSSLELGDSALYFCASSYESSRGPYEQYFGPGTRLTVT.

The chain joins TRBV19 to TRBJ2-2; 7 bases match TRBD2. V shed 3 bases, J shed 5 bases, and the junction held 3 bases outside the gene matches. This CDR3 is 14 amino acids long. Germline V CDR1 and CDR2: LNHDA, SQIVND (reference sequence). CDR3 residues: CASSIKAGTGELFF. Here the CDR3 DNA reads TGTGCCAGTAGTATCAAAGCGGGGACCGGGGAGCTGTTTTTT.